The clone carrying this T cell receptor beta chain has a handful of counts. What it binds is not known. The record originates from a study of cytomegalovirus exposure and HLA in healthy donors. General observations from the study: For cytomegalovirus status, the classifier reportedly gave diagnoses with high specificity and sensitivity.

Vbeta (60) and Jbeta (13) primers were used in the PCR. Clones were read by immunoSEQ multiplex PCR, and TCRdb kept only the in-frame ones, dropping some. The sample lists more than 100,000 clones; around 72% were seen once. The receptor comes from a man aged 50 to 60 in good health and CMV-seropositive. Sequenced sample: PBMCs.

The CDR3 bases are TGTGCCAGCAGCTTACTGACAGGGGGAAAGACTGAAGCTTTCTTT. This sequence encodes CASSLLTGGKTEAFF. This rearrangement joins TRBV5-4 to TRBJ1-1; 9 nucleotides line up with TRBD1. Germline trimming cut 2 bases from V and 5 bases from J; bases unmatched to any gene: 7. Germline CDR1 SGHNT, CDR2 YYREEE (reference sequence). CDR3 length equals 15 residues.